The table lists the clone carrying this T cell receptor beta chain with a count of one. Its specificity is unknown. Nonneoplastic adjacent lung devoid of atypia was obtained no less than 2 cm from the tumor margin. This record comes from a study of T cells in localized non-small cell lung cancer. Broader study findings: The greatest T cell clonality was found in uninvolved adjacent lung (higher than in tumor).

Some clones are missing from TCRdb's copy, which holds only in-frame ones; the method was immunoSEQ multiplex PCR. The sample contains 1,200 to 1,500 clones, less than 30% of which appear only once. The clonotype was recovered from a man aged 18-55 years with stage II lung adenocarcinoma. The source was normal lung tissue next to the tumor, collected before any cancer treatment.

CDR3 protein: CASSIGGQGALTEAFF. CDR3 bases: TGTGCCAGTAGTATAGGAGGGCAGGGGGCATTGACTGAAGCTTTCTTT. The chain employs TRBV19 and TRBJ1-1; 8 bases line up with TRBD1. Looked up from germline, CDR1 is LNHDA and CDR2 is SQIVND (reference sequence). The CDR3 loop spans 16 amino acids. The V gene end was trimmed by 1 base and the J gene end by 5 bases; junction bases not matched to a gene: 9.